Listed below are T cell receptor beta chains from one sample, sequenced in a study of radiotherapy plus CTLA-4 blockade in lung cancer. The assay was immunoSEQ multiplex PCR, and TCRdb's table has in-frame clones only and misses some. The sample includes some 67,000 clones, approximately 76% seen only once; the top ten take about a sixth. Sequencing used peripheral blood, obtained from a patient treated with radiotherapy plus ipilimumab. The source is a human donor with non-small cell lung cancer whose response to radiotherapy plus ipilimumab could not be evaluated. Some clones in this sample may be carry-over from other donors' samples. Both conserved end residues are part of each CDR3. The D gene is left open where the match is weak. Size values are once, few and many counts, or a class for expanded clones, and some rows have none.

cdr3_length d_call j_call v_call clone_size cdr3_nt cdr3_aa
15 - TRBJ1-1 TRBV28 - TGTGCCAGCAGTTCTCCGGGACACCCGAACACTGAAGCTTTCTTT CASSSPGHPNTEAFF
13 TRBD1 TRBJ1-6 TRBV11-2 - TGTGCCAGCAGCTCCGGACAGGGTGCACCCCTCCACTTT CASSSGQGAPLHF
16 TRBD1 TRBJ2-7 TRBV6-1 - TGTGCCAGCAGTGAAGTCACAGGGGGGCCATCCTACGAGCAGTACTTC CASSEVTGGPSYEQYF
11 - TRBJ1-2 TRBV10-3 - TGTGCCAACGGGGGTGGGGATGGCTACACCTTC CANGGGDGYTF
15 TRBD2 TRBJ2-1 TRBV4-1 once TGCGCCAGCAGCCCCTCCCTAGCGGGATACAATGAGCAGTTCTTC CASSPSLAGYNEQFF
14 - TRBJ2-7 TRBV13 - TGTGCCAGCAGTAGTAGGACACTCTCCTACGAGCAGTACTTC CASSSRTLSYEQYF
14 TRBD1 TRBJ1-1 TRBV6-6 - TGTGCCAGCAGTTCCCGCACAGGGGGGACTGAAGCTTTCTTT CASSSRTGGTEAFF
16 - TRBJ1-6 TRBV7-2 - TGTGCCAGCAGAATAAAGTCCGGGACTGGTAATTCACCCCTCCACTTT CASRIKSGTGNSPLHF
14 TRBD1 TRBJ1-4 TRBV7-9 - TGTGCCAGCAGCCGGGACAGGGTTAATGAAAAACTGTTTTTT CASSRDRVNEKLFF
18 TRBD2 TRBJ2-7 TRBV27 - TGTGCCAGCAGTTTACGACCTCTAGCGGGGGGCGGGGGTTACGAGCAGTACTTC CASSLRPLAGGGGYEQYF
14 - TRBJ1-6 TRBV19 once TGTGCCAGTAGTCGACAGAGTTATAATTCACCCCTCCACTTT CASSRQSYNSPLHF
15 TRBD1 TRBJ2-3 TRBV9 - TGTGCCAGCAGCCCCCGACAGGGAAGGGCAGATACGCAGTATTTT CASSPRQGRADTQYF
15 TRBD1 TRBJ2-2 TRBV7-2 - TGTGCCAGCAGCCACGGACAGGGGGACACCGGGGAGCTGTTTTTT CASSHGQGDTGELFF
14 TRBD1 TRBJ2-7 TRBV7-2 - TGTGCCAGCAGCTTTACCAGGGGGCCCTACGAGCAGTACTTC CASSFTRGPYEQYF
15 TRBD2 TRBJ2-7 TRBV5-1 - TGCGCCAGCAGCTTGTCTAGCGGGGGGGGCTACGAGCAGTACTTC CASSLSSGGGYEQYF
16 TRBD2 TRBJ2-5 TRBV5-4 once TGTGCCAGCAGCTTGGGGATAGCGGGGGGGCAAGAGACCCAGTACTTC CASSLGIAGGQETQYF
16 TRBD1 TRBJ2-7 TRBV27 - TGTGCCAGCAGTCCTTTAAGGGGGACAGTCTCCTACGAGCAGTACTTC CASSPLRGTVSYEQYF
16 TRBD2 TRBJ2-1 TRBV5-1 - TGCGCCAGCAGCTTGGGCGGGACTAGCGGCGACAATGAGCAGTTCTTC CASSLGGTSGDNEQFF
15 TRBD1 TRBJ1-2 TRBV27 - TGTGCCAGCAGTCACAGGGGGCGGCCTAACTATGGCTACACCTTC CASSHRGRPNYGYTF
13 - TRBJ1-2 TRBV7-2 - TGTGCCAGCAGCTTAGAACGGAACTATGGCTACACCTTC CASSLERNYGYTF
15 TRBD2 TRBJ2-3 TRBV2 - TGTGCCAGCAGTGATGGGACTAGCGGCACAGATACGCAGTATTTT CASSDGTSGTDTQYF
15 TRBD2 TRBJ2-7 TRBV19 - TGTGCCAGTAGTATAGGAGCGGGGGGAGCCTACGAGCAGTACTTC CASSIGAGGAYEQYF
15 TRBD1 TRBJ2-7 TRBV5-1 - TGCGCCAGCAGCGCTGCCTCCGGGACAGGCTACGAGCAGTACTTC CASSAASGTGYEQYF
17 - TRBJ1-5 TRBV18 - TGTGCCAGCTCACTACTACCCCCCAGCGATAGCAATCAGCCCCAGCATTTT CASSLLPPSDSNQPQHF
12 - TRBJ2-7 TRBV7-9 - TGTGCCAGCAGCTTAGGACAGTACGAGCAGTACTTC CASSLGQYEQYF
17 - TRBJ1-1 TRBV18 - TGTGCCAGCTCACCTGAGCAGCCGAGGGTTGTTAGCACTGAAGCTTTCTTT CASSPEQPRVVSTEAFF
15 - TRBJ1-5 TRBV4-2 - TGTGCCAGCAGCCAAGAGGCAGGGATAAATCAGCCCCAGCATTTT CASSQEAGINQPQHF
14 TRBD1 TRBJ2-7 TRBV11-2 - TGTGCCAGCAGCGCTTCGGACAGGCCACTCGGGCAGTACTTC CASSASDRPLGQYF
14 - TRBJ2-5 TRBV7-9 - TGTGCCAGCAGCTCCCCCAGGGAGGTAGAGACCCAGTACTTC CASSSPREVETQYF
14 TRBD1 TRBJ2-7 TRBV28 - TGTGCCAGCACCCCTGACAGGGGGACAGGCGAGCAGTACTTC CASTPDRGTGEQYF
15 TRBD2 TRBJ2-7 TRBV28 - TGTGCCAGCAGCGCGACTAGCGGGGCGTCAGGCGAGCAGTACTTC CASSATSGASGEQYF
13 TRBD1 TRBJ1-2 TRBV2 - TGTGCCAGCACTTCCGGGACAGCCTATGGCTACACCTTC CASTSGTAYGYTF
16 TRBD1 TRBJ1-2 TRBV18 - TGTGCCAGCTCACCCTCCGGACAGGGTGGGACCTATGGCTACACCTTC CASSPSGQGGTYGYTF
15 TRBD1 TRBJ1-2 TRBV28 - TGTGCCAGCGGCAGTGGGACAGAAACTAACTATGGCTACACCTTC CASGSGTETNYGYTF
14 - TRBJ2-3 TRBV6-6 - TGTGCCAGCAGTCAAGGGACAATCACAGATACGCAGTATTTT CASSQGTITDTQYF
17 TRBD2 TRBJ2-1 TRBV7-9 - TGTGCCAGCACCGTCGAGGTCCTAGCGGGATTTTACAATGAGCAGTTCTTC CASTVEVLAGFYNEQFF
11 - TRBJ2-5 TRBV20-1 - TGCAGTGCTAGAGTGAGAGAGACCCAGTACTTC CSARVRETQYF
15 TRBD2 TRBJ2-1 TRBV5-6 - TGTGCCAGCAGCTGGGCGGGGGGGCCCAGGAATGAGCAGTTCTTC CASSWAGGPRNEQFF
18 TRBD1 TRBJ1-5 TRBV10-3 - TGTGCCCCCCCGGCCACGGACAGGGTTATTTATAGCAATCAGCCCCAGCATTTT CAPPATDRVIYSNQPQHF
14 - TRBJ2-3 TRBV7-2 once TGTGCCAGCAGGGAGACTAGTTCGGCAGATACGCAGTATTTT CASRETSSADTQYF
14 TRBD1 TRBJ1-2 TRBV4-1 - TGCGCCAGCAGCCAGGCGGGACAGAACTATGGCTACACCTTC CASSQAGQNYGYTF
17 - TRBJ1-3 TRBV4-1 few TGCGCCAGCAGCCAAGCGCTGGCAGGCCCCTCTGGAAACACCATATATTTT CASSQALAGPSGNTIYF
13 - TRBJ1-3 TRBV19 few TGTGCCAGTGCGACAGTCTCTGGAAACACCATATATTTT CASATVSGNTIYF
16 TRBD2 TRBJ2-5 TRBV4-2 - TGTGCCAGCAGCCAAGATCTGGGGGGGGACCGGGAGACCCAGTACTTC CASSQDLGGDRETQYF
16 TRBD1 TRBJ2-2 TRBV10-3 - TGTGCCATCAGTGCTAGGGACAGGGAAAACACCGGGGAGCTGTTTTTT CAISARDRENTGELFF
15 - TRBJ1-4 TRBV14 few TGTGCCAGCAGCCATCAGACAGGCTTAAATGAAAAACTGTTTTTT CASSHQTGLNEKLFF
14 - TRBJ1-5 TRBV9 few TGTGCCAGCAGCGCAGACAGCTTCAATCAGCCCCAGCATTTT CASSADSFNQPQHF
15 - TRBJ1-5 TRBV6-1 - TGTGCCAGCATTTTACAGGTGTCTAGCAATCAGCCCCAGCATTTT CASILQVSSNQPQHF
16 - TRBJ1-3 TRBV2 few TGTGCCAGCAGCTCCCAAATGCCGAGCTCTGGAAACACCATATATTTT CASSSQMPSSGNTIYF
16 - TRBJ1-3 TRBV28 few TGTGCCAGCAGTCCGACAGGAGCACTCTCTGGAAACACCATATATTTT CASSPTGALSGNTIYF
15 TRBD2 TRBJ2-3 TRBV7-2 - TGTGCCAGCAGGCCGCTAGCGGGGGGGCTAGATACGCAGTATTTT CASRPLAGGLDTQYF
14 TRBD2 TRBJ2-7 TRBV7-2 - TGTGCCAGCGGGGACCCGCGGGGGAGATACGAGCAGTACTTC CASGDPRGRYEQYF
14 TRBD2 TRBJ2-5 TRBV5-1 - TGCGCCAGCAGCGGGGGGGTACGCCAAGAGACCCAGTACTTC CASSGGVRQETQYF
15 - TRBJ2-6 TRBV6-5 - TGTGCCAGCAGTTACCGGGGCTCTGGGGCCAACGTCCTGACTTTC CASSYRGSGANVLTF
13 - TRBJ2-3 TRBV5-6 - TGTGCCAGCAGCTTGTCAGGGACAGATACGCAGTATTTT CASSLSGTDTQYF
15 - TRBJ1-2 TRBV15 - TGTGCCACCAGCCCACCCACGAGAACTAACTATGGCTACACCTTC CATSPPTRTNYGYTF
13 - TRBJ2-5 TRBV11-2 - TGTGCCAGCAGCTTATCCCGTGTGGAGACCCAGTACTTC CASSLSRVETQYF